This TCR beta chain originates from a study of Tregs in tolerant kidney transplant recipients. Profiled with immunoSEQ multiplex PCR; TCRdb holds only in-frame clones, not every one. Of under 14,000 clones in the sample, around 91% were seen once. On this clone itself: Its matching antigen is unknown.

Germline CDR1 and CDR2: MNHNS and SASEGT. The CDR3 sequence is 13 residues long. V was pared by 4 bases and J by 1 base, with 7 bases between. Sample: Tregs from blood cultured with allogeneic cells, taken before the transplant. The clonotype originates from a human patient who received a combined kidney and bone marrow transplant. This chain links TRBV6-1 with TRBJ1-1; no clear D. In DNA form, the CDR3 reads TGTGCCAGCAGTGGTGGACGGAACACTGAAGCTTTCTTT. Its protein product is CASSGGRNTEAFF.